The 22 T cell receptor beta chains listed next were all sequenced from one sample in a study of synovial regulatory T cells in juvenile arthritis. The study's findings and limits: Blood Treg cells that were inflammation-associated showed lower TCR diversity than other blood Treg cells.

For these receptors, no antigen is known. Some clones are missing from TCRdb's copy, which holds only in-frame ones; the method was immunoSEQ multiplex PCR. This specimen shows about 9,900 clones; the ten leading clones hold around 1.7%. Sequenced material: Treg cells from blood. The subset was: HLA-DR+ inflammation-associated blood Treg cells. Receptors originate from a donor between 2 and 29 years old with juvenile idiopathic arthritis.

The chain carries TRBV5-1 and TRBJ2-3; absent DNA, TCRdb's TRBD2 call cannot be checked. This CDR3 has 16 amino acids. No coding sequence is recorded. CDR1 and CDR2 from the germline V gene are SGHRS and YFSETQ. The CDR3 sequence: CASSAGLASSTDTQYF.

The rearrangement uses TRBV7-9 and TRBJ2-2; the TCRdb call, TRBD1, lacks DNA for checking. CDR3 length equals 18 residues. Only the protein is available. Per the germline V gene, CDR1 is SEHNR and CDR2 is FQNEAQ (reference sequence). CDR3 sequence: CASSLPSIRVANTGELFF.

The rearrangement uses TRBV5-6 and TRBJ2-5; TCRdb gives TRBD1 as the D gene, but with no DNA this cannot be confirmed. The CDR3 covers 17 residues. Only the protein is on record. Germline assignment: CDR1 SGHDT and CDR2 YYEEEE. CDR3: CASSPHWGQGGAETQYF.

The chain combines TRBV7-3 with TRBJ1-1. CDR3 length equals 14 residues. The protein alone is recorded here. The germline gives CDR1 SGHTA, CDR2 FQGTGA. The CDR3 loop reads CASRETGGDTEAFF.

The V and J genes are TRBV5-1 and TRBJ2-7; TCRdb indicates TRBD1, and absent DNA this call remains unverified. The CDR3 has 18 residues. The DNA sequence is not available. Germline V lookup: CDR1 SGHRS, CDR2 YFSETQ. The CDR3: CASSRLYQTGTGTYEQYF.

The CDR3 here is CASSYQPGGLEPQHF. This chain connects TRBV6-5 to TRBJ1-5; TCRdb's assignment of TRBD1 cannot be checked, as there is no DNA. Germline CDR1 MNHEY, CDR2 SVGAGI. This CDR3 has 15 amino acids. Only the protein sequence is given.

The genes are TRBV6-5 and TRBJ1-5. CDR1 is MNHEY and CDR2 is SVGAGI in the germline V gene. The CDR3 length is 15 residues. Only the protein is on record. The chain's CDR3 is CASSPRQGGNQPQHF.

The chain carries TRBV6-1 and TRBJ1-5. This CDR3 is built from 14 residues. No nucleotide data were recorded. Germline values: CDR1 MNHNS, CDR2 SASEGT. This CDR3 reads CASSGAYSNQPQHF.

The chain combines TRBV5-4 with TRBJ1-6; lacking DNA, the TRBD1 call made by TCRdb goes unchecked. From germline, CDR1 is SGHNT and CDR2 YYREEE (reference sequence). The CDR3 spans 12 residues. A DNA sequence was not provided. CDR3 in amino acids: CATGTANSPLHF.

The rearrangement joins TRBV19 to TRBJ2-5; TCRdb's D call, TRBD2, is unchecked because there is no DNA. Germline lookup yields CDR1 LNHDA and CDR2 SQIVND (reference sequence). The CDR3 runs to 15 residues. The DNA sequence is not available. The CDR3 is CATKKGERYQETQYF. Variable domain in full (rest from reference TRBV19 and TRBJ2-5): DGGITQSPKYLFRKEGQNVTLSCEQNLNHDAMYWYRQDPGQGLRLIYYSQIVNDFQKGDIAEGYSVSREKKESFPLTVTSAQKNPTAFYLCATKKGERYQETQYFGPGTRLLVL.

By frequency, this clone is medium-sized. The V gene is TRBV10-2, the J gene TRBJ1-4. Germline V gene sequence: CDR1 WSHSY, CDR2 SAAADI. This CDR3 spans 14 amino acids. The entry carries no DNA sequence. The CDR3 protein is CASSELRVREKLFF.

CDR3 amino acids: CASSEGVRNTDTQYF. J is TRBJ2-3 and V is TRBV6-4; TCRdb proposes TRBD2, but this gene call is untestable without DNA. The CDR3 contains 15 residues. The DNA is not on file. Germline V gene sequence: CDR1 MRHNA, CDR2 SNTAGT.

Its frequency marks this clone as medium-sized (0.01 to 0.1%). The genes are TRBV19 and TRBJ2-3; absent DNA, TCRdb's TRBD2 call cannot be checked. The CDR3 has 13 residues. DNA is not recorded here. Germline loops: CDR1 LNHDA, CDR2 SQIVND (reference sequence). The CDR3 sequence is CASRQTSTDTRYF.

CDR3 protein: CASSLAGRPNYGYTF. The J gene is TRBJ1-2, the V gene TRBV5-4. CDR3 length: 15 residues. No DNA has been recorded. Looked up from germline, CDR1 is SGHNT and CDR2 is YYREEE (reference sequence).

The rearrangement uses TRBV4-2 and TRBJ2-1. Germline CDR1 and CDR2: LGHNA and YNFKEQ. CDR3 length: 13 amino acids. The coding DNA is unavailable. The CDR3 loop reads CASSLTLDNEQFF.

CDR3 region: CASSKCGRRGAEAFF. The V gene is TRBV21-1, the J gene TRBJ1-1. TRBV21-1 is noted as a pseudogene. This CDR3 has 15 residues. DNA is not on record.

The V and J genes are TRBV19 and TRBJ1-2; the TRBD1 assignment by TCRdb is unverifiable without DNA. Germline CDR1 reads LNHDA; CDR2 reads SQIVND (reference sequence). This CDR3 is 14 amino acids long. No DNA appears here. CDR3 sequence: CASSMVTGYYGYTF.

V gene TRBV2 combines with J gene TRBJ1-1; no DNA is available, so the TRBD1 call from TCRdb remains unchecked. The CDR3 has 16 amino acids. This entry has no DNA. Germline V CDR1 and CDR2: SNHLY, FYNNEI. The CDR3 here is CASVKTRTGLNTEAFF.

The chain couples TRBV29-1 to TRBJ1-2; checking the TCRdb D call of TRBD1 is not possible without DNA. The CDR3 sequence is 12 residues long. DNA is not on record. From germline, CDR1 is SQVTM and CDR2 ANQGSEA. CDR3 residues: CSVDGQNYGYTF. The variable domain in full, completed from reference TRBV29-1 and TRBJ1-2, reads SAVISQKPSRDICQRGTSLTIQCQVDSQVTMMFWYRQQPGQSLTLIATANQGSEATYESGFVIDKFPISRPNLTFSTLTVSNMSPEDSSIYLCSVDGQNYGYTFGSGTRLTVV.

This rearrangement joins TRBV30 to TRBJ1-1. This CDR3 comprises 11 residues. DNA is not recorded here. In germline, CDR1 is GTSNPN, CDR2 SVGIG (reference sequence). This CDR3 is CAWSATTEAFF.

The rearrangement links TRBV5-6 to TRBJ2-1; checking the TCRdb D call of TRBD1 is not possible without DNA. This CDR3 region has 15 residues. Only the protein is on record. The germline V gene encodes CDR1 SGHDT and CDR2 YYEEEE. Here the CDR3 reads CASSLIGYEGEEQFF.

The V and J genes are TRBV4-1 and TRBJ2-7. The CDR3 totals 14 residues. Only the protein is available. Germline CDR1 MGHRA, CDR2 YSYEKL. The CDR3: CASSQDRGHREQYF.